This passage covers 9 T cell receptor beta chains from one sample sequenced in a study of blood T cell repertoires in COVID-19. Assay: immunoSEQ multiplex PCR; the TCRdb copy retains only in-frame clones and omits some. Of under 200,000 clones listed, more than 90% were seen once; the top ten hold around 0.5%. Sequencing was done on a sample of peripheral blood. These receptors were obtained from a man aged 45-65 years with acute or convalescent COVID-19.

This chain links TRBV6-6 with TRBJ2-2, with 13 positions matching TRBD2. Germline trimming cut 6 bases from V and 0 bases from J; bases unmatched to any gene: 16. CDR1 MNHNY and CDR2 SVGAGI come from the germline V gene (reference sequence). This CDR3 has 21 amino acids. CDR3 bases: TGTGCCAGCAGCGCAGACAGGTTATTGACTAGCGGGAGGACGAACACCGGGGAGCTGTTTTTT. Encoded protein: CASSADRLLTSGRTNTGELFF.

V usage is TRBV11-2 and J usage is TRBJ1-5; no definite D call. The V end lost 0 bases, the J end lost 6 bases, and 12 bases lay between the germline ends. Germline lookup yields CDR1 SGHAT and CDR2 FQNNGV. The length of the CDR3 is 15 residues. The CDR3 DNA reads as TGTGCCAGCAGCTTAGACCAACCGGGTTTTCAGCCCCAGCATTTT. Translation: CASSLDQPGFQPQHF.

The genes are TRBV19 and TRBJ1-1, with D perhaps TRBD1 (5 bases). The CDR3 runs 14 residues. Trimming shortened V by 4 bases and J by 4 bases, and 13 bases separated the two germline ends. Germline-derived CDR1 and CDR2 are LNHDA and SQIVND (reference sequence). The CDR3 region is CASSKGQGSTEAFF. CDR3 DNA: TGTGCCAGTAGTAAGGGGCAGGGAAGCACTGAAGCTTTCTTT.

The chain couples TRBV5-1 to TRBJ2-3; a possible D gene is TRBD1 (6 bases). CDR3 length: 14 residues. The V and J ends lost 4 bases and 5 bases respectively, with 14 bases between them. From germline, CDR1 is SGHRS and CDR2 YFSETQ. CDR3 in DNA: TGCGCCAGCAGCACAGGGAGCCTCCTAGATACGCAGTATTTT. Its translation is CASSTGSLLDTQYF.

V is TRBV27 and J is TRBJ2-4, with 8 bases aligning to TRBD1. The CDR3 sequence is 15 residues long. Germline CDR1 reads MNHEY; CDR2 reads SMNVEV (reference sequence). Unmatched junction bases numbered 8, after V lost 8 bases and J lost 2 bases. In DNA form, the CDR3 reads TGTGCCAGCCCAGGACAGGGTGGGACCAAAAACATTCAGTACTTC. Protein sequence: CASPGQGGTKNIQYF.

V usage is TRBV7-3 and J usage is TRBJ1-3; no reliable D call. The CDR3 runs to 16 residues. Per the germline V gene, CDR1 is SGHTA and CDR2 is FQGTGA. Trimming stripped 5 bases from V and 0 bases from J, with 14 bases between. The CDR3 here is CASSPGGQSSGNTIYF. DNA of the CDR3: TGTGCCAGCAGCCCGGGTGGTCAGAGCTCTGGAAACACCATATATTTT. Drawing the rest from reference TRBV7-3 and TRBJ1-3, the complete variable domain is GAGVSQTPSNKVTEKGKYVELRCDPISGHTALYWYRQSLGQGPEFLIYFQGTGAADDSGLPNDRFFAVRPEGSVSTLKIQRTERGDSAVYLCASSPGGQSSGNTIYFGEGSWLTVV.

This chain joins TRBV27 and TRBJ1-1; TRBD1 might be the D (5 bases). Trimming shortened V by 5 bases and J by 1 base, and 8 bases separated the two germline ends. The germline V gene has CDR1 MNHEY and CDR2 SMNVEV (reference sequence). This CDR3 region has 13 residues. The CDR3 is CASSADTNTEAFF. In DNA form, the CDR3 reads TGTGCCAGCAGTGCGGACACGAACACTGAAGCTTTCTTT.

V gene TRBV2 combines with J gene TRBJ1-2; 7 bases align to TRBD1. Trimming took 3 bases from V and 0 from J; bases not matched to a gene: 10. This CDR3 has 17 amino acids. Germline V CDR1 and CDR2: SNHLY, FYNNEI. The CDR3 DNA reads TGTGCCAGCAGTGAGAGGTGGGACAGAAGAGCTAACTATGGCTACACCTTC. Protein: CASSERWDRRANYGYTF.

The V gene is TRBV18, the J gene TRBJ2-5, with D possibly matching TRBD2 (6 bases). Germline V gene sequence: CDR1 KGHSH, CDR2 LQKENI. CDR3 length: 17 amino acids. Between the trimmed V and J ends, which lost 2 bases and 3 bases, there was a span of 19 bases. The CDR3 nucleotides read TGTGCCAGCTCACCAAGCCAGGGACTCAACAATAAAGAGACCCAGTACTTC. This codes for CASSPSQGLNNKETQYF.